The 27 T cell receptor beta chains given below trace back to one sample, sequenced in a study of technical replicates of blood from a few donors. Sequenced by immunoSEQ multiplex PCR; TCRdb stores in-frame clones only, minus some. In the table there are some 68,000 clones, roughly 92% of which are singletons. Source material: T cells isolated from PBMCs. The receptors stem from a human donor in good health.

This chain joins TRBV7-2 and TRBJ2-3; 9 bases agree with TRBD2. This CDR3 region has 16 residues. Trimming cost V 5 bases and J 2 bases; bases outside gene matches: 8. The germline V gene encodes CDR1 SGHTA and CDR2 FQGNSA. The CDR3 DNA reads TGTGCCAGCAGCCAGGAGACTAGCGGATACACAGATACGCAGTATTTT. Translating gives CASSQETSGYTDTQYF.

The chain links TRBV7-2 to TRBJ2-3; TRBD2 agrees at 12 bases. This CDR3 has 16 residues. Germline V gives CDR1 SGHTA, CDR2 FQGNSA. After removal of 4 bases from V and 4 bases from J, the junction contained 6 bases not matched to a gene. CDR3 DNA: TGTGCCAGCAGCTCCCGACTAGCGGGAGTGGCAGATACGCAGTATTTT. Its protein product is CASSSRLAGVADTQYF. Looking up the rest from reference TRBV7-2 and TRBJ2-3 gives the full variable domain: GAGVSQSPSNKVTEKGKDVELRCDPISGHTALYWYRQSLGQGLEFLIYFQGNSAPDKSGLPSDRFSAERTGGSVSTLTIQRTQQEDSAVYLCASSSRLAGVADTQYFGPGTRLTVL.

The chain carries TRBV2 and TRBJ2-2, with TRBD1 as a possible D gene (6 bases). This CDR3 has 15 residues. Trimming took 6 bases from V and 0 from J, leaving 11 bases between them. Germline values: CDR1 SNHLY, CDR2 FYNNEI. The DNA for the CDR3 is TGTGCCAGCAGAGAGGGACACACGAACACCGGGGAGCTGTTTTTT. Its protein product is CASREGHTNTGELFF.

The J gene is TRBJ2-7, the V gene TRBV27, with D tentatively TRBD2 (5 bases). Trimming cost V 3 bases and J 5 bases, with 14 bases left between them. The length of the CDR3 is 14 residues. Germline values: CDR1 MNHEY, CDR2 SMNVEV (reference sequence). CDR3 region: CASSFSGKTHEQYF. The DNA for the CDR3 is TGTGCCAGCAGTTTTTCGGGGAAAACTCACGAGCAGTACTTC.

CDR3 coding DNA: TGTGCCAGCAGCGTAGATGGGAGTGAGCAGTTCTTC. Its protein is CASSVDGSEQFF. This sequence joins TRBV9 and TRBJ2-1; D might be TRBD2 (5 bases). The CDR3 runs 12 residues. CDR1 SGDLS and CDR2 YYNGEE come from the germline V gene. V lost 0 bases and J lost 9, with 7 bases in between.

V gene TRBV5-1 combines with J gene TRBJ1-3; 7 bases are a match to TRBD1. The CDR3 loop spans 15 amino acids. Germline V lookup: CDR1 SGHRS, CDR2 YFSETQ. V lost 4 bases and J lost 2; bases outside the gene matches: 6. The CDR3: CASSPGQTTGNTIYF. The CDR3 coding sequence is TGCGCCAGCAGCCCGGGACAGACAACTGGAAACACCATATATTTT.

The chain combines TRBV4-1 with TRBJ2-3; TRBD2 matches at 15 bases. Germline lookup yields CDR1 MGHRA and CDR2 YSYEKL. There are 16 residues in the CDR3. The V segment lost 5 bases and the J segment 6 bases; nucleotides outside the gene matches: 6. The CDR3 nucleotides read TGCGCCAGCAGCTTACGGACTAGCGGGAGGGGGGATACGCAGTATTTT. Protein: CASSLRTSGRGDTQYF.

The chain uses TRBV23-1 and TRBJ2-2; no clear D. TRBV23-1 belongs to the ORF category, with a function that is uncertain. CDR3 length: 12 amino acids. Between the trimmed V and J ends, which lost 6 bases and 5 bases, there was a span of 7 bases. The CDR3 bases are TGCGCCAGCAGCCACACGACCGGGGAGCTGTTTTTT. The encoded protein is CASSHTTGELFF.

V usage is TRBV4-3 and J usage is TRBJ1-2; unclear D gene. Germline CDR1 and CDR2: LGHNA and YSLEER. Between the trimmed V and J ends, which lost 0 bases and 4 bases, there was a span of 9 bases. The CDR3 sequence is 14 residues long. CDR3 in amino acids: CASSQERLSYGYTF. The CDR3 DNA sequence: TGCGCCAGCAGCCAAGAGCGACTCTCCTATGGCTACACCTTC.

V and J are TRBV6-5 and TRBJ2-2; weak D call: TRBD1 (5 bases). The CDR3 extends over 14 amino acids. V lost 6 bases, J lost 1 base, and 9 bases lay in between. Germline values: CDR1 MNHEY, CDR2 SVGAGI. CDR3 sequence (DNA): TGTGCCAGCAGAAACGACAGGAACACCGGGGAGCTGTTTTTT. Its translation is CASRNDRNTGELFF.

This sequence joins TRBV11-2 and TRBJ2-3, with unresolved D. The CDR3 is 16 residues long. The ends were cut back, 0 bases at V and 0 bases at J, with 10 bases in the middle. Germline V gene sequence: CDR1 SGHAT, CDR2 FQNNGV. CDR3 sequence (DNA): TGTGCCAGCAGCTTAGATTTGCAGGCTAGCACAGATACGCAGTATTTT. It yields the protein CASSLDLQASTDTQYF.

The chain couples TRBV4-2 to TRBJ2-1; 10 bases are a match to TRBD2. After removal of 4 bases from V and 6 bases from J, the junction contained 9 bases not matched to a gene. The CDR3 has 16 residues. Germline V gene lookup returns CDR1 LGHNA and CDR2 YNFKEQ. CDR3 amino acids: CASSPERTSGANEQFF. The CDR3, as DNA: TGTGCCAGCAGCCCCGAAAGGACTAGCGGCGCCAATGAGCAGTTCTTC.

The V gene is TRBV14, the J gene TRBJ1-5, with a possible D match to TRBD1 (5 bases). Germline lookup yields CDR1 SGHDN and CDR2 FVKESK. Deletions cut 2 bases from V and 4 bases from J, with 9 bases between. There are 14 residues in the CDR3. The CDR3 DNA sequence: TGTGCCAGCAGCCAAATGGGGGGGAATCAGCCCCAGCATTTT. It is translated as CASSQMGGNQPQHF.

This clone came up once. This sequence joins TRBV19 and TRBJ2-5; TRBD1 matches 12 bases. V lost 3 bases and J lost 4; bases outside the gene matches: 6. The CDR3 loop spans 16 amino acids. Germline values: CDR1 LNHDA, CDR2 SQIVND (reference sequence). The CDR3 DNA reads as TGTGCCAGTAGTATTGGGGGACAGGGGGCAAGAGAGACCCAGTACTTC. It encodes CASSIGGQGARETQYF.

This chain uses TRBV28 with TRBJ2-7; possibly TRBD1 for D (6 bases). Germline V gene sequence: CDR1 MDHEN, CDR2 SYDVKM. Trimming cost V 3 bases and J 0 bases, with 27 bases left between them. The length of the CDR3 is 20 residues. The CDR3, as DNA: TGTGCCAGCAGTTTCGGTACTCTCTTCAAACAGGGCTCCTTCTCCTACGAGCAGTACTTC. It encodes CASSFGTLFKQGSFSYEQYF.

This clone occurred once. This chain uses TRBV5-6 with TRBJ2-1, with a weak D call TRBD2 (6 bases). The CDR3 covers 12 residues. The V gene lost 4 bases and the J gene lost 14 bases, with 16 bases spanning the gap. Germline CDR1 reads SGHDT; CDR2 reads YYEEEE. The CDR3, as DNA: TGTGCCAGCAGCCCGGTCGCGGGGCTGGAGTTCTTC. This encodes CASSPVAGLEFF.

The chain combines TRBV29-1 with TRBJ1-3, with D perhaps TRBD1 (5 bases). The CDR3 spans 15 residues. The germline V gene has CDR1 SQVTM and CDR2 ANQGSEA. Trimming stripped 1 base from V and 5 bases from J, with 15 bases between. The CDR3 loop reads CSVEGGGPRRNTIYF. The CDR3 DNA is TGCAGCGTTGAAGGGGGGGGACCTCGGAGAAACACCATATATTTT.

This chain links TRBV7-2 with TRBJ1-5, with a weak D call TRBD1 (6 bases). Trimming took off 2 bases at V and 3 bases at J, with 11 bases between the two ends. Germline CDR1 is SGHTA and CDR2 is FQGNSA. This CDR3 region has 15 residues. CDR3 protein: CASSLNQGSNQPQHF. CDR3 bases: TGTGCCAGCAGCTTAAATCAGGGGTCCAATCAGCCCCAGCATTTT.

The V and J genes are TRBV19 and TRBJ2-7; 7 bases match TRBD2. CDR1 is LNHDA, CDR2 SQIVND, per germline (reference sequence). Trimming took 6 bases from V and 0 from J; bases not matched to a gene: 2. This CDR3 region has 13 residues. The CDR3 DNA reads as TGTGCCAGTAGAGCGGGGTACTCCTACGAGCAGTACTTC. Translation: CASRAGYSYEQYF.

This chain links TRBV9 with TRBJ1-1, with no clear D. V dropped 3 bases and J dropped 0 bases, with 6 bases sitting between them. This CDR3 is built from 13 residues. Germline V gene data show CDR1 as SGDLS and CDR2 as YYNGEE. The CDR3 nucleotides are TGTGCCAGCAGCGACTTGATGAACACTGAAGCTTTCTTT. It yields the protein CASSDLMNTEAFF.

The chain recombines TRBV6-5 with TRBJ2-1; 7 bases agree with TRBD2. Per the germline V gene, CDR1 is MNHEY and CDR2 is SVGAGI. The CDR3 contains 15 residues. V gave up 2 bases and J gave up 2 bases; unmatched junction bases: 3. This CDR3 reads CASSYPGLPYNEQFF. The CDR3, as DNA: TGTGCCAGCAGTTACCCGGGACTACCCTACAATGAGCAGTTCTTC.

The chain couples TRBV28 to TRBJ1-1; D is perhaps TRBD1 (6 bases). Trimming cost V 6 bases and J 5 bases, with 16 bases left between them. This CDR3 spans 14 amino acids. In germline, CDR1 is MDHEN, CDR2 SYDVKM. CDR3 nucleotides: TGTGCCAGCAGGTTAACAGGGTTTGGGACTGAAGCTTTCTTT. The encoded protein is CASRLTGFGTEAFF.

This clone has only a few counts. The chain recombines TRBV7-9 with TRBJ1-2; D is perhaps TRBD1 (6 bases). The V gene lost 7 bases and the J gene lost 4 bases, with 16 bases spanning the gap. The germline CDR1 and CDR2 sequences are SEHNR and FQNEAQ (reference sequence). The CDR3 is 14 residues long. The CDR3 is CASTLGASPYGYTF. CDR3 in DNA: TGTGCCAGCACCCTGGGGGCCTCCCCCTATGGCTACACCTTC.

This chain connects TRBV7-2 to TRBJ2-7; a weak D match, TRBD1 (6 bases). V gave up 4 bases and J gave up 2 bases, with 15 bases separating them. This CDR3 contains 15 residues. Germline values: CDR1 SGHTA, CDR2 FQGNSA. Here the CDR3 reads CASSYTGFLPYEQYF. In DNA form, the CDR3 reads TGTGCCAGCAGCTATACAGGGTTTCTACCCTACGAGCAGTACTTC.

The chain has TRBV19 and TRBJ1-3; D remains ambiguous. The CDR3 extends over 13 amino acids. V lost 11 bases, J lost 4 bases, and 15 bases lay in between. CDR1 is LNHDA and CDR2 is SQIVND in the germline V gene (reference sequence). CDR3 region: CAGGGRAGNTIYF. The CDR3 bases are TGTGCCGGCGGAGGACGGGCAGGAAACACCATATATTTT.

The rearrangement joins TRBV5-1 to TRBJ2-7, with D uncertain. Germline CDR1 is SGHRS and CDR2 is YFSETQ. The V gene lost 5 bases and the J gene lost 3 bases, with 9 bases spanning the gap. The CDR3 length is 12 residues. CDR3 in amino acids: CASRASLYEQYF. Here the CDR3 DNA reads TGCGCCAGCAGGGCTAGTCTCTACGAGCAGTACTTC.

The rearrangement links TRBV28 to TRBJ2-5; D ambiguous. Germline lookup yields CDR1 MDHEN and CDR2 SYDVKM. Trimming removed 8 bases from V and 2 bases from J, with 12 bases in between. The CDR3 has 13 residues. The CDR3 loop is CASDSRLQETQYF. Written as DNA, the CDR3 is TGTGCCAGCGACTCCCGCCTTCAAGAGACCCAGTACTTC.